This T cell receptor beta chain came from a study of response to subunit inactivated influenza vaccine. This CDR3 contains 13 residues. With 1 base removed from V and 1 base from J, the gap between germline ends came to 7 bases. Germline V gene data show CDR1 as SQVTM and CDR2 as ANQGSEA. TCRdb independently ran MiXCR on the RT-PCR reads; one entry per CDR3 protein. The sample has fewer than 800,000 distinct CDR3 sequences, about 15% seen once. The sample was PBMCs from blood, taken 12 days after vaccination. This chain links TRBV29-1 with TRBJ2-5; no clear D gene. The clonotype was recovered from a man aged 45-65 years who received an inactivated influenza vaccine. This CDR3 reads CSVEVLAQETQYF. CDR3 sequence (DNA): TGCAGCGTTGAAGTTCTGGCCCAAGAGACCCAGTACTTC.